These T cell receptor beta chains were read from a single sample in a study of regulatory T cells in long-lasting Graves disease. MiXCR was run by TCRdb on the multiplex PCR reads, yielding one entry per CDR3 protein. This sample has approximately 440,000 distinct CDR3 sequences, with around 20% found just once. The material sequenced was peripheral blood mononuclear cells (PBMCs), taken when the disease was refractory, from a patient treated with antithyroid drugs. These receptors originate from a female donor with Graves disease. Each CDR3 is given with its conserved first and last residue.

J: TRBJ1-2; V: TRBV18; CDR3: CASSPQVEGYTF
J: TRBJ1-4; V: TRBV30; CDR3: CAWSKRGYEKLFF
J: TRBJ1-1; V: TRBV6-8; CDR3: CASTSVGDRGGTEAFF
J: TRBJ2-2; V: TRBV6-2/TRBV6-3; CDR3: CASSYGGRAGTGELFF
J: TRBJ2-7; V: TRBV20-1; CDR3: CSASDGVEGYEQYF
J: TRBJ2-2; V: TRBV24-1; CDR3: CATSDWAFGGTSGPNTGELFF
J: TRBJ2-2; V: TRBV7-2; CDR3: CASSKTAGAGTGELFF
J: TRBJ2-7; V: TRBV28; CDR3: CASSLPGQGGSYEQYF
J: TRBJ1-5; V: TRBV12-3/TRBV12-4; CDR3: CASSFIVWDTRSEPQHF
J: TRBJ1-2; V: TRBV19; CDR3: CASSIGGTGEYTF
J: TRBJ2-5; V: TRBV7-9; CDR3: CASSHRQFPNQETQYF
J: TRBJ2-1; V: TRBV27; CDR3: CASSTTRNNEQFF
J: TRBJ1-2; V: TRBV30; CDR3: CAWSVRGSYTF
J: TRBJ1-2; V: TRBV7-8; CDR3: CASSLESKSRAGYTF
J: TRBJ2-7; V: TRBV12-3/TRBV12-4; CDR3: CASSLQGLTYEQYF
J: TRBJ2-7; V: TRBV28; CDR3: CASSSFLAGVYEQYF
J: TRBJ2-3; V: TRBV5-5; CDR3: CASSLGTGLSTDTQYF
J: TRBJ2-7; V: TRBV5-1; CDR3: CASSLVTLHEQYF
J: TRBJ1-1; V: TRBV20-1; CDR3: CSTDRGVTEAFF